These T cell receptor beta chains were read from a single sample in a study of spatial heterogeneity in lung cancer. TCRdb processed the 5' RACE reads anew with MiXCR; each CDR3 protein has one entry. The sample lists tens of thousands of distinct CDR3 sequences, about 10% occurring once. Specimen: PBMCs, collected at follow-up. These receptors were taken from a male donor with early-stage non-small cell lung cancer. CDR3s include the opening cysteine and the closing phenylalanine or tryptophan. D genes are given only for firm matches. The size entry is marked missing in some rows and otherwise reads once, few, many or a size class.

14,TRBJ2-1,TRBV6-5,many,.,TGTGCCAGCAGTTACTCGGTCCACGGCAATGAGCAGTTCTTC,CASSYSVHGNEQFF
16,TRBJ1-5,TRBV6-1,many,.,TGTGCCAGCAGTGAGGGTATGGAGGGCGGCAATCAGCCCCAGCATTTT,CASSEGMEGGNQPQHF
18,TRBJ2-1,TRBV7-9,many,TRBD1,TGTGCCAGCACTGGAGGCGGGACAGGGCTAAGCTCCTACAATGAGCAGTTCTTC,CASTGGGTGLSSYNEQFF
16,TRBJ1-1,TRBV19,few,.,TGTGCCACCACCCCCCCAGGGTCATGGGGTGGCACTGAAGCTTTCTTT,CATTPPGSWGGTEAFF
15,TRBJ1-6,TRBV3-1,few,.,TGTGCCAGCAGCCAAGGGCGGGGGACGGATTCACCCCTCCACTTT,CASSQGRGTDSPLHF
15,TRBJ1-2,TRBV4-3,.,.,TGCGCCAGCAGCCAAGGGCGCAGGGGAGGCTATGGCTACACCTTC,CASSQGRRGGYGYTF
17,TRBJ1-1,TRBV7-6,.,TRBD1,TGTGCCAGCAGCTTAGCGGCTCCGACAGGGGAGGGAACTGAAGCTTTCTTT,CASSLAAPTGEGTEAFF
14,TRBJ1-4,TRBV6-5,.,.,TGTGCCAGCAGCCACGACAGGCAGAATGAAAAACTGTTTTTT,CASSHDRQNEKLFF
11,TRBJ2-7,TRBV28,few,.,TGTGCCAGCAGTAGACGCGGTGAGCAGTACTTC,CASSRRGEQYF
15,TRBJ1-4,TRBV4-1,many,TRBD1,TGCGCCAGCAGCCACCTGGGACAGGGGAGGGAAAAACTGTTTTTT,CASSHLGQGREKLFF
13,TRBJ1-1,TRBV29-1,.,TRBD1,TGCAGCGTTGAGGCAGGGGGCTACACTGAAGCTTTCTTT,CSVEAGGYTEAFF
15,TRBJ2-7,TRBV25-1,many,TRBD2,TGTGCCAGCAGTGAACCCGGACTAGCGGGATTTGAGCAGTACTTC,CASSEPGLAGFEQYF
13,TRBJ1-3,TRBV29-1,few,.,TGCAGCGTTGAGGAACAGTCAGGAAACACCATATATTTT,CSVEEQSGNTIYF
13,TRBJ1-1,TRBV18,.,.,TGTGCCAGCTCCCGGCAGGAGGACACTGAAGCTTTCTTT,CASSRQEDTEAFF
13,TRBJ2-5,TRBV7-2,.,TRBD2,TGTGCCAGCAGCCCTAGCGGGGAAGAGACCCAGTACTTC,CASSPSGEETQYF
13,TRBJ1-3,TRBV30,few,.,TGTGCCTGGAGTGCGGGGGCGGGAAACACCATATATTTT,CAWSAGAGNTIYF
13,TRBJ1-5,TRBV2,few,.,TGTGCCTACCAAGGGGAAATTAATCAGCCCCAGCATTTT,CAYQGEINQPQHF
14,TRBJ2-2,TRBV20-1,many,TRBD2,TGCAGTGCTAGACCTAGCGGGATGACCGGGGAGCTGTTTTTT,CSARPSGMTGELFF
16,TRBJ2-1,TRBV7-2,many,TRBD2,TGTGCCAGCAGCCCATCTAGCGGGAGCCTAAGCTATGAGCAGTTCTTC,CASSPSSGSLSYEQFF
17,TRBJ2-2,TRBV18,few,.,TGTGCCAGCTCACCCTATCGTCGGGGATCGAACACCGGGGAGCTGTTTTTT,CASSPYRRGSNTGELFF
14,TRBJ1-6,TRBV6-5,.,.,TGTGCCAGCAGAGGCGGGTCGGGGAATTCACCCCTCCACTTT,CASRGGSGNSPLHF
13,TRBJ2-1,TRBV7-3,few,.,TGTGCCAGCAGCTTAGGTTGGGCCGGTGAGCAGTTCTTC,CASSLGWAGEQFF
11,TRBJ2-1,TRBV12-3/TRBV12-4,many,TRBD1,TGTGCCAGCAGCCGGACAGGGCAGCAGTTCTTC,CASSRTGQQFF
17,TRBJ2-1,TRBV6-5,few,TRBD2,TGTGCCAGCAGTAGGACTAGCGGGAGTAAAGGAAACAATGAGCAGTTCTTC,CASSRTSGSKGNNEQFF
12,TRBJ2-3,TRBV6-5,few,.,TGTGCCAGCAGTTACGAGCAGAATACGCAGTATTTT,CASSYEQNTQYF
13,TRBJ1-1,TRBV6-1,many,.,TGTGCCAGCAATCCCTTGGGGAACACTGAAGCTTTCTTT,CASNPLGNTEAFF
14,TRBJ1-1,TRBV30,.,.,TGTGCCTGGAGTGCCTCTTCTTACGTCGTCCAAGCTTTCTTT,CAWSASSYVVQAFF
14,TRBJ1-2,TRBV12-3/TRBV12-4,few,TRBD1,TGTGCCAGCAGTTTAGCCCGACAGGGGATGGACTACACCTTC,CASSLARQGMDYTF
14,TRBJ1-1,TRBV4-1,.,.,TGCGCCAGCAGCCATACCGGACGGCTCGATGAAGCTTTCTTT,CASSHTGRLDEAFF
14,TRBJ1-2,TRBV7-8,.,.,TGTGCCAGCAGCTTAGATATGCAGGCGGGTGGCTACACCTTC,CASSLDMQAGGYTF
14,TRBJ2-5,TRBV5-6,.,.,TGTGTCAGCAGCTTCGGGACCGAGAAAGAGACCCAGTACTTC,CVSSFGTEKETQYF
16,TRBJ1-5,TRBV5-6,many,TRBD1,TGTGCCAGCAGCTTGAACAGGGGTAGGAGCAATCAGCCCCAGCATTTT,CASSLNRGRSNQPQHF
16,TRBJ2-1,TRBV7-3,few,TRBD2,TGTGCCAGCAGCTCTAGGGGGACTAGGTCCTACAATGAGCAGTTCTTC,CASSSRGTRSYNEQFF
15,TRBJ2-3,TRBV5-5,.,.,TGTACCAGCAGCTTACTCGGACCTAGCACAGATACGCAGTATTTT,CTSSLLGPSTDTQYF
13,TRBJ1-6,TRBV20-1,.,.,TGCAGTGCTACGAGGGAGTCGGATTCACCCCTCCACTTT,CSATRESDSPLHF
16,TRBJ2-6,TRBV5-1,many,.,TGCGCCAGCAGCTTGGGGCCTGAGGCCGGGGCCAACGTCCTGACTTTC,CASSLGPEAGANVLTF
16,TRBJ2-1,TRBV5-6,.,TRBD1,TGTGCCAGCAGCTTCGGACAGGGGACAGTATACAATGAGCAGTTCTTC,CASSFGQGTVYNEQFF
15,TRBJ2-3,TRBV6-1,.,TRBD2,TGTGCCGCGGGAGCGGGAGGGCCGGTCACAGATACGCAGTATTTT,CAAGAGGPVTDTQYF
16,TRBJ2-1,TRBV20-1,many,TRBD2,TGCAGTGCTAGGGGCGGGACTAGCGGAGACTACAATGAGCAGTTCTTC,CSARGGTSGDYNEQFF
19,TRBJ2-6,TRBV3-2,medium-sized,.,TGTGCCAGCAGCCAAGCCGGGGGCAGGGAGGTTTCTGGGGCCAACGTCCTGACTTTC,CASSQAGGREVSGANVLTF
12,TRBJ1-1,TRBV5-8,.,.,TGTGCCAGCAGCTTGGGACAGGACAAAGCTTTCTTT,CASSLGQDKAFF
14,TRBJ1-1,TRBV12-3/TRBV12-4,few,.,TGTGCCAGCAGTCCAGGACCGGCGGGCACTGAAGCTTTCTTT,CASSPGPAGTEAFF
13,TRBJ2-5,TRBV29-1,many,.,TGCAGCGTTGAATCCGGGAATGGGGAGACCCAGTACTTC,CSVESGNGETQYF
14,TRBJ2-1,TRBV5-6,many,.,TGTGCCAGCAGCTTCTGGAGCTCCTACAATGAGCAGTTCTTC,CASSFWSSYNEQFF
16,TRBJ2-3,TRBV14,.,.,TGTGCCAGCAGCCAAGATCTCAGCGCCAGCACAGATACGCAGTATTTT,CASSQDLSASTDTQYF
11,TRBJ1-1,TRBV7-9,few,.,TGTGCCAGCGATTACACAGGGATAGCTTTCTTT,CASDYTGIAFF
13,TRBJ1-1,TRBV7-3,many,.,TGTGCCACCTCCCGGGACGTCGACACTGAAGCTTTCTTT,CATSRDVDTEAFF
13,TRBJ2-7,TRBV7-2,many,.,TGTGCCAGCAGCTCGTTCAGCAGGAACGAGCAGTACTTC,CASSSFSRNEQYF
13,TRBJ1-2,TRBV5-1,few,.,TGCGCCAGCAGCCCTGACAGGAGCCATGGCTACACCTTC,CASSPDRSHGYTF
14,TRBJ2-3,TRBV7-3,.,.,TGTGCCAGCAGCGCTTCCCCAGCGCGGGATACGCAGTATTTT,CASSASPARDTQYF
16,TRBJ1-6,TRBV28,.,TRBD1,TGTGCCAGCGGATCCGGGACAGGGGTTCTTAATTCACCCCTCCACTTT,CASGSGTGVLNSPLHF
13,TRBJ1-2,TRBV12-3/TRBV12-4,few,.,TGTGCCAGCACCCAGGAGGGCTTCTATGGCTACACCTTC,CASTQEGFYGYTF
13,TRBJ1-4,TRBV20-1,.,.,TGCAGTGCTGGAGCCAGGGGTAATGAAAAACTGTTTTTT,CSAGARGNEKLFF
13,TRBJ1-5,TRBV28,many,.,TGTGCCAGCACCGTAACAAAGGACCAGCCCCAGCATTTT,CASTVTKDQPQHF
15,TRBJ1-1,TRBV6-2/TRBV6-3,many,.,TGTGCCAGCAGTTTCCGAGGGGTAGGGAACACTGAAGCTTTCTTT,CASSFRGVGNTEAFF
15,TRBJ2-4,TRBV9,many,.,TGTGCCAGCAGCGTTTCCGGGACAAACCGGGACATTCAGTACTTC,CASSVSGTNRDIQYF
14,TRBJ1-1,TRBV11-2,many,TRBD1,TGTGCCAGCAGCTTACAGACAGGGGGAACTGAAGCTTTCTTT,CASSLQTGGTEAFF
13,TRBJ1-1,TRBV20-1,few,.,TGCAGTGCTAGAACAGGAAGTAACACTGAAGCTTTCTTT,CSARTGSNTEAFF
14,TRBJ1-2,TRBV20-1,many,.,TGCAGTGCTAGAGATCCGAATACTAACTATGGCTACACCTTC,CSARDPNTNYGYTF
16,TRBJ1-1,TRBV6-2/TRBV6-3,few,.,TGTGCCAGCAGTTACCCTGTCTACCTGCGGAACACTGAAGCTTTCTTT,CASSYPVYLRNTEAFF